Below, 17 T cell receptor beta chains from the same sample are listed, as sequenced in a study of response to subunit inactivated influenza vaccine. TCRdb independently ran MiXCR on the RT-PCR reads; one entry per CDR3 protein. The table shows a few hundred thousand distinct CDR3 sequences, with roughly 22% occurring only once. The sequenced sample was PBMCs from blood, obtained less than 22 months after vaccination. Receptors originate from a man in his fifties or sixties who received an inactivated influenza vaccine.

This clonotype was seen more than once but under ten times. This CDR3 is CASSYTLETQYF. The CDR3 bases are TGTGCCAGCAGCTACACTTTGGAGACCCAGTACTTC. The rearrangement links TRBV11-2 to TRBJ2-5, with D unresolved. Germline CDR1 and CDR2: SGHAT and FQNNGV. This CDR3 has 12 amino acids. V dropped 4 bases and J dropped 5 bases, with 8 bases sitting between them.

The CDR3 region has the DNA TGCGCCAGCAGCTACCCTACGGGACCCTCTTTAGAGACCCAGTACTTC. Its translation: CASSYPTGPSLETQYF. J is TRBJ2-5 and V is TRBV5-1, with D perhaps being TRBD1 or TRBD2 (5 bases each). The germline V gene encodes CDR1 SGHRS and CDR2 YFSETQ. Trimming removed 3 bases from V and 4 bases from J, with 19 bases in between. The CDR3 is 16 amino acids.

This clonotype was counted only a few times. J is TRBJ2-7 and V is TRBV20-1; D unclear. Germline assignment: CDR1 DFQATT and CDR2 SNEGSKA (reference sequence). The CDR3 is 10 residues long. V gave up 6 bases and J gave up 3 bases, with 6 bases separating them. The CDR3 bases are TGCAGTGCCTGGCGCTACGAGCAGTACTTC. Its translation is CSAWRYEQYF.

The table lists this clonotype with a few counts. The V and J genes are TRBV10-3 and TRBJ1-1; the D gene is possibly TRBD1 (5 bases). There are 15 residues in the CDR3. V dropped 2 bases and J dropped 1 base, with 11 bases sitting between them. CDR1 and CDR2 from the germline V gene are ENHRY and SYGVKD. The CDR3, as DNA: TGTGCCATCAGTGAGACAGGAGTACCGAACACTGAAGCTTTCTTT. Protein: CAISETGVPNTEAFF.

This clonotype came up many times. V is TRBV12-3 or TRBV12-4 and J is TRBJ1-1; D is undetermined. V dropped 7 bases and J dropped 8 bases, with 17 bases sitting between them. The CDR3 is 13 residues long. DNA of the CDR3: TGTGCCAGCAAAAAGGGAGTAGCAACCGAAGCTTTCTTT. The encoded protein is CASKKGVATEAFF.

The rearrangement links TRBV11-1 to TRBJ2-7; D is possibly TRBD1 (5 bases). Trimming left V 3 bases short and J 1 base short, with 19 bases between. This CDR3 region has 17 residues. Germline CDR1 SGHAT, CDR2 FQDESV (reference sequence). CDR3 loop: CASSLAEWQGRSYEQYF. CDR3 DNA: TGTGCCAGCAGCTTGGCGGAGTGGCAGGGCCGATCCTACGAGCAGTACTTC.

The V call is TRBV7-6, the J call TRBJ2-2; 7 bases map to TRBD1. V was clipped by 2 bases and J by 6 bases; unmatched bases: 12. Germline CDR1 is SGHVS and CDR2 is FNYEAQ. The CDR3 runs to 17 residues. The CDR3 DNA follows: TGTGCCAGCAGCTTATACCTCCGACAGGGAAAGTCCGGGGAGCTGTTTTTT. It translates to CASSLYLRQGKSGELFF. Full variable domain (missing parts from reference TRBV7-6 and TRBJ2-2): GAGVSQSPRYKVTKRGQDVALRCDPISGHVSLYWYRQALGQGPEFLTYFNYEAQQDKSGLPNDRFSAERPEGSISTLTIQRTEQRDSAMYRCASSLYLRQGKSGELFFGEGSRLTVL.

This clonotype has a count of ten or more. The CDR3 nucleotides are TGTGCCACCAGTGACGGCATCCTAGCTGCCAATGAGCAGTTCTTC. It specifies CATSDGILAANEQFF. The rearrangement links TRBV24-1 to TRBJ2-1; TRBD2 might be the D (5 bases). V was trimmed by 4 bases and J by 6 bases, leaving 15 bases between them. This CDR3 region has 15 residues. Germline V gene data show CDR1 as KGHDR and CDR2 as SFDVKD.

This clonotype appeared a few times. The rearrangement uses TRBV6-2 or TRBV6-3 and TRBJ1-4; D uncertain. The CDR3 covers 16 residues. Germline lookup yields CDR1 MNHEY and CDR2 SVGEGT. V shed 4 bases and J shed 5 bases, with 17 bases lying between them. The CDR3 sequence: CASSSGPGGLNEKLFF. The CDR3 DNA reads as TGTGCCAGCAGTTCCGGACCCGGAGGGCTCAATGAAAAACTGTTTTTT.

CDR3: CSARDFNTGELFF. The CDR3 nucleotides read TGCAGTGCTAGAGATTTCAACACCGGGGAGCTGTTTTTT. This chain uses TRBV20-1 with TRBJ2-2, with no clear D. Trimming removed 0 bases from V and 2 bases from J, with 4 bases in between. The length of the CDR3 is 13 residues. Germline CDR1 is DFQATT and CDR2 is SNEGSKA (reference sequence).

This clonotype was counted many times. V and J are TRBV20-1 and TRBJ2-1, with 8 nucleotides matching TRBD2. CDR1 and CDR2 (germline): DFQATT, SNEGSKA (reference sequence). The CDR3 spans 14 residues. The V gene end was trimmed by 6 bases and the J gene end by 6 bases; junction bases not matched to a gene: 10. The CDR3 protein is CSAVGGTRPNEQFF. The CDR3, as DNA: TGCAGTGCAGTCGGGGGGACTAGACCCAATGAGCAGTTCTTC.

The chain links TRBV29-1 to TRBJ2-7; the match to TRBD1 covers 7 bases. From germline, CDR1 is SQVTM and CDR2 ANQGSEA. The junction had 4 bases not matched to a gene; V was cut back by 5 bases and J by 0 bases. The CDR3 extends over 13 amino acids. The CDR3 loop is CSVWSGGSYEQYF. CDR3 nucleotide sequence: TGCAGCGTTTGGTCAGGGGGCTCCTACGAGCAGTACTTC.

The chain uses TRBV27 and TRBJ2-2; 9 bases line up with TRBD2. The CDR3 covers 16 residues. Per the germline V gene, CDR1 is MNHEY and CDR2 is SMNVEV (reference sequence). Trimming at V came to 4 bases and at J to 5 bases, leaving 8 bases not matched to a gene. DNA for the CDR3: TGTGCCAGCAGTTCCCTCTTGCGGGAGGGTACCGGGGAGCTGTTTTTT. Its translation is CASSSLLREGTGELFF.

This rearrangement joins TRBV6-2 or TRBV6-3 to TRBJ1-2; D is ambiguous. Germline CDR1 is MNHEY and CDR2 is SVGEGT. V was shortened by 5 bases and J by 8 bases, with 12 bases between the two germline ends. The CDR3 has 12 residues. Here the CDR3 reads CASSNAGIGYTF. CDR3 nucleotides: TGTGCCAGCAGTAACGCGGGGATCGGCTACACCTTC.

As to this clonotype: This may be a read error, as it is one base from a much larger clone. The V call is TRBV7-9, the J call TRBJ1-2, with D perhaps TRBD1 (5 bases). There are 15 residues in the CDR3. The V gene lost 8 bases and the J gene lost 2 bases, with 18 bases spanning the gap. Per germline, CDR1 SEHNR and CDR2 FQNEAQ (reference sequence). Here the CDR3 reads CASCGHLPGNYGYTF. The CDR3, as DNA: TGTGCCAGCTGCGGCCATCTACCAGGGAACTATGGCTACACCTTC.

With respect to this clonotype: No conserved phenylalanine or tryptophan ends this CDR3, so it is likely a read error. This rearrangement joins TRBV6-1 to TRBJ2-3; 9 bases agree with TRBD2. Unmatched junction bases numbered 8, after V lost 4 bases and J lost 6 bases. This CDR3 has 15 residues. Germline V lookup: CDR1 MNHNS, CDR2 SASEGT. The DNA for the CDR3 is TGTGCCAGCAGTGCACTAGCGGGCGAGTGGGATACGCAGTATTTA. This codes for CASSALAGEWDTQYL.

This clonotype appeared a few times. The gene calls are TRBV7-9 and TRBJ2-2; D is ambiguous. Between the trimmed V and J ends, which lost 4 bases and 1 base, there was a span of 7 bases. The CDR3 is 14 amino acids. From germline, CDR1 is SEHNR and CDR2 FQNEAQ (reference sequence). The CDR3 region has the DNA TGTGCCAGCAGCTCCCGACTGAACACCGGGGAGCTGTTTTTT. Translation: CASSSRLNTGELFF.